Only one count was recorded for the clone carrying this T cell receptor beta chain. Germline values: CDR1 LGHDT, CDR2 YNNKEL (reference sequence). This CDR3 is built from 16 residues. Trimming removed 3 bases from V and 5 bases from J; junction bases left unmatched: 5. The data are from a study of blood T cell repertoires in COVID-19. Study as a whole: The origin of the acute and convalescent COVID-19 samples was the United States, Italy and Spain. In each case, the material was cDNA or gDNA derived from T cells, B-cell-depleted T cells, or PBMCs.

In the original processing: Estimation of nucleated cell counts relied on the amplification of reference gene primers. The table came from immunoSEQ multiplex PCR; TCRdb's copy has only in-frame clones and leaves some out. V, J and clone size reflect that table, while D and trimming were determined from the DNA. Of under 200,000 clones in the sample, 70% to 90% were seen once. The chain uses TRBV3-1 (or the pseudogene TRBV3-2) and TRBJ2-3; 13 positions match TRBD2. The sequence derives from a woman over 75 with acute or convalescent COVID-19. Sequenced: peripheral blood. For the CDR3, the DNA is TGTGCCAGCAGCCAGAGGACTAGCGGGAGTATAGATACGCAGTATTTT. This sequence encodes CASSQRTSGSIDTQYF.